The T cell receptor beta chain described here comes from a study of T cell repertoires and HLA-DP antigens. Note on this clone: Its antigen remains unidentified.

Amplification used primers for 54 TRBV and 13 TRBJ segments. Produced via immunoSEQ multiplex PCR; TCRdb's table is partial and in-frame only. Of tens of thousands of clones in the sample, about four fifths were seen once. CDR1 and CDR2 from the germline V gene are GTSNPN and SVGIG (reference sequence). Between the trimmed V and J ends, which lost 2 bases and 4 bases, there was a span of 14 bases. This CDR3 contains 14 residues. The source is a man between 60 and 70 years old in good health and CMV-seronegative. The chain is built from TRBV30 and TRBJ1-2, with D possibly TRBD1 on 5 matching bases. The specimen was CD4+ T cells from PBMCs. The CDR3 DNA is TGTGCCTGGAGTCGTTTGGGGCCAAGCTATGGCTACACCTTC. Its translation is CAWSRLGPSYGYTF.